This TCR beta chain is drawn from a study of blood T cell repertoires in COVID-19. Original processing methods: Reference gene primer amplification yielded estimated nucleated cell counts. Libraries were prepared by immunoSEQ multiplex PCR; TCRdb keeps only in-frame clonotypes and omits some of them. V and J calls and clone size follow that table, whereas D and trimming were derived from the DNA. The sample has a few hundred thousand clones; roughly nine tenths are singletons. V was clipped by 7 bases and J by 7 bases; unmatched bases: 4. This CDR3 is 13 amino acids long. From germline, CDR1 is MNHNY and CDR2 SVGAGI (reference sequence).

This sequence joins TRBV6-6 and TRBJ2-1; 10 nucleotides agree with TRBD2. Sample: peripheral blood. The sequence was collected from a man aged 55 to 70 with acute or convalescent COVID-19. CDR3 amino acids: CASNRAGGNEQFF. The CDR3 nucleotides read TGTGCCAGCAACCGAGCGGGAGGGAATGAGCAGTTCTTC.